The clone carrying this T cell receptor beta chain was counted a few times. This entry belongs to a study of lymphopenia after photon versus proton radiotherapy. Profiling relied on immunoSEQ multiplex PCR, and the TCRdb table lists in-frame clones only, not all of them. The table has around 53,000 clones, around four fifths seen once; the top ten hold roughly 29%. The specimen comprised peripheral blood, sampled from a patient treated with photon-based radiotherapy. The source is a man in his forties or fifties with gastric cancer.

DNA of the CDR3: TGTGCCAGCAGTTCCAGGGGCCAGCCCCAGCATTTT. This gives the protein CASSSRGQPQHF. The genes are TRBV6-6 and TRBJ1-5; maybe TRBD1 (6 bases). There are 12 residues in the CDR3. The germline V gene has CDR1 MNHNY and CDR2 SVGAGI (reference sequence). The V end was cut by 4 bases, the J end by 7 bases, with 8 bases between.